This passage covers 4 T cell receptor beta chains from one sample sequenced in a study of radiation and T cells in renal cell carcinoma. TCRdb's copy holds only in-frame clones and misses some; the assay was immunoSEQ multiplex PCR. The profile shows approximately 65,000 clones, over 60% of them singletons. The time point is: blood 4 weeks post-SBRT, at nephrectomy. Treatment indicated: 15 Gy SBRT to primary tumor, nephrectomy 4 weeks later. The sample in question was blood, obtained from a patient whose treatment included radiotherapy and nephrectomy. The origin of the receptors is a man in his fifties or sixties with renal cell carcinoma.

This chain uses TRBV14 with TRBJ2-6; D is ambiguous. V was trimmed by 4 bases and J by 0 bases, leaving 4 bases between them. CDR3 length equals 14 residues. CDR1 SGHDN and CDR2 FVKESK come from the germline V gene. CDR3 nucleotide sequence: TGTGCCAGCAGCCGGAACTCTGGGGCCAACGTCCTGACTTTC. This encodes CASSRNSGANVLTF.

The rearrangement links TRBV5-6 to TRBJ2-5; 10 nucleotides match TRBD2. CDR3 length equals 16 residues. Germline V gene data show CDR1 as SGHDT and CDR2 as YYEEEE. V dropped 4 bases and J dropped 9; count of bases not matched to a gene: 15. The CDR3 bases are TGTGCCAGCAGCCCGGGACTAGCGACTACTTTAGGGGCCCAGTACTTC. Encoded protein: CASSPGLATTLGAQYF.

There are a few counts of this clone. This chain links TRBV9 with TRBJ2-1; D not certain. The germline gives CDR1 SGDLS, CDR2 YYNGEE. The CDR3 runs 13 residues. V lost 2 bases to trimming and J lost 8 bases, with 11 bases between them. CDR3 in amino acids: CASSVPPMDEQFF. CDR3 sequence (DNA): TGTGCCAGCAGCGTCCCCCCGATGGATGAGCAGTTCTTC.

The chain employs TRBV2 and TRBJ2-1, with D possibly TRBD2 on 6 matching bases. The V and J ends lost 6 bases and 4 bases respectively, with 13 bases between them. This CDR3 contains 14 residues. Germline V CDR1 and CDR2: SNHLY, FYNNEI. CDR3: CASRRESGYNEQFF. CDR3 in DNA: TGTGCCAGCAGACGGGAGTCAGGATACAATGAGCAGTTCTTC.